One sample yielded the 21 T cell receptor beta chains listed below, sequenced in a study of T cells expressing NK-cell markers. TCRdb reworked the 5' RACE reads into one entry per CDR3 protein, no DNA. The listing contains roughly 390,000 distinct CDR3 sequences. What was sequenced was blood T cells: a sorted CD56 or NKG2C T cell subset, CD4+ or CD8+ T cells, or bulk PBMC T cells (not recorded which). These receptors were collected from a man aged 18-70 years in good health.

The chain joins TRBV20-1 to TRBJ1-3; without DNA, the TCRdb call of TRBD1 cannot be checked. The CDR3 covers 13 residues. CDR1 is DFQATT, CDR2 SNEGSKA, per germline (reference sequence). The CDR3 is CSAIRDGGNTIYF.

The CDR3 protein is CASSPTSGGPSTDTQYF. The rearrangement uses TRBV4-2 and TRBJ2-3; with no DNA, the TCRdb D assignment of TRBD2 cannot be verified. CDR3 length: 17 amino acids. Germline CDR1 LGHNA, CDR2 YNFKEQ.

This chain uses TRBV4-2 with TRBJ2-1; TCRdb indicates TRBD2, and absent DNA this call remains unverified. This CDR3 comprises 16 residues. Germline CDR1 and CDR2: LGHNA and YNFKEQ. The CDR3 reads CASSQGGIAGASEQFF.

The J gene is TRBJ2-2, the V gene TRBV6-1; TCRdb's D gene call, TRBD1, goes unchecked for lack of DNA. CDR1 is MNHNS, CDR2 SASEGT, per germline. The CDR3 loop spans 15 amino acids. CDR3 protein: CASRLDRGQDGELFF.

The V call is TRBV11-2, the J call TRBJ2-2; TCRdb names TRBD1, which stays unverified in the absence of DNA. The CDR3 extends over 17 amino acids. Germline CDR1 SGHAT, CDR2 FQNNGV. Here the CDR3 reads CASSLGRTGTNTGELFF. Using reference TRBV11-2 and TRBJ2-2 for the parts outside the CDR3, the full variable domain is EAGVAQSPRYKIIEKRQSVAFWCNPISGHATLYWYQQILGQGPKLLIQFQNNGVVDDSQLPKDRFSAERLKGVDSTLKIQPAKLEDSAVYLCASSLGRTGTNTGELFFGEGSRLTVL.

V gene TRBV7-9 combines with J gene TRBJ2-5; TCRdb gives TRBD2 as the D gene, but with no DNA this cannot be confirmed. Germline CDR1 is SEHNR and CDR2 is FQNEAQ (reference sequence). This CDR3 comprises 14 residues. The CDR3 loop reads CASSRTSGVETQYF.

The V call is TRBV7-9, the J call TRBJ2-1; TCRdb picks TRBD1, but there is no DNA to check that call. The CDR3 is made up of 15 amino acids. Germline V gene sequence: CDR1 SEHNR, CDR2 FQNEAQ (reference sequence). CDR3: CASSLSGGATGEQFF.

The V and J genes are TRBV19 and TRBJ1-5. Germline loops: CDR1 LNHDA, CDR2 SQIVND (reference sequence). This CDR3 contains 13 residues. This CDR3 reads CASRTELNQPQHF. Filled out from reference TRBV19 and TRBJ1-5, the complete variable domain reads DGGITQSPKYLFRKEGQNVTLSCEQNLNHDAMYWYRQDPGQGLRLIYYSQIVNDFQKGDIAEGYSVSREKKESFPLTVTSAQKNPTAFYLCASRTELNQPQHFGDGTRLSIL.

The rearrangement joins TRBV6-5 to TRBJ2-1; TCRdb's D call, TRBD2, is unchecked because there is no DNA. The CDR3 extends over 17 amino acids. Looked up from germline, CDR1 is MNHEY and CDR2 is SVGAGI. The CDR3 sequence: CASSYEAGGSIYNEQFF.

V and J are TRBV6-1 and TRBJ1-3. Per germline, CDR1 MNHNS and CDR2 SASEGT. The CDR3 totals 15 residues. The CDR3 region is CASRNRLSSGNTIYF.

The V gene is TRBV5-1, the J gene TRBJ2-2. The CDR3 has 16 residues. Germline CDR1 SGHRS, CDR2 YFSETQ. The CDR3 region is CASSLALAVNTGELFF.

This rearrangement joins TRBV5-1 to TRBJ2-5; TCRdb picks TRBD1, but there is no DNA to check that call. The CDR3 covers 14 residues. The germline V gene encodes CDR1 SGHRS and CDR2 YFSETQ. CDR3 region: CASSPGQIPETQYF.

This sequence joins TRBV6-2 or TRBV6-3 and TRBJ2-1; TCRdb reports TRBD2, a call that lacks DNA to check it against. Germline CDR1 reads MNHEY; CDR2 reads SVGEGT. The CDR3 is 12 amino acids. The CDR3 reads CASSLEAGEQFF.

The genes are TRBV4-1 and TRBJ1-3. The germline CDR1 and CDR2 sequences are MGHRA and YSYEKL. CDR3 length: 14 amino acids. This CDR3 reads CASSQFRGGNTIYF.

CDR3 amino acids: CASSLGTVNIQYF. The chain employs TRBV2 and TRBJ2-4; TCRdb reports TRBD1, a call that lacks DNA to check it against. The CDR3 sequence is 13 residues long. Germline V gene data show CDR1 as SNHLY and CDR2 as FYNNEI.

CDR3 residues: CASRDSKRRDSPLHF. The chain carries TRBV2 and TRBJ1-6. Germline V lookup: CDR1 SNHLY, CDR2 FYNNEI. CDR3 length: 15 residues.

The J gene is TRBJ1-1, the V gene TRBV5-5; the TRBD1 assignment by TCRdb is unverifiable without DNA. Per the germline V gene, CDR1 is SGHKS and CDR2 is YYEKEE (reference sequence). This CDR3 spans 17 amino acids. CDR3 region: CASSLAPTGGLDTEAFF.

V usage is TRBV6-1 and J usage is TRBJ2-7; the D call from TCRdb, TRBD2, cannot be confirmed without DNA. This CDR3 comprises 15 residues. CDR1 and CDR2 from the germline V gene are MNHNS and SASEGT. The CDR3: CASRGLLAGAYEQYF.

The chain is built from TRBV11-2 and TRBJ2-1; TCRdb reports TRBD1, a call that lacks DNA to check it against. The V gene's germline CDR1 is SGHAT and CDR2 FQNNGV. This CDR3 contains 15 residues. CDR3 region: CASREGQAYYNEQFF.

The V call is TRBV6-5, the J call TRBJ1-6; TCRdb picks TRBD1, but there is no DNA to check that call. Germline lookup yields CDR1 MNHEY and CDR2 SVGAGI. The CDR3 length is 17 residues. CDR3 loop: CASSYGGGYGFQSPLHF.

This chain joins TRBV11-2 and TRBJ1-1. The CDR3 runs 13 residues. Germline CDR1 and CDR2: SGHAT and FQNNGV. The CDR3 reads CASSFRGMGEAFF.